This T cell receptor (beta chain) was sequenced in a study of T-cell reconstitution after alpha-beta-depleted transplantation in children. Study-level results: The study traced high day-60 TCRbeta diversity in some patients to surviving recipient T cells and thymic progenitors.

In this sample, this clonotype turned up a few times. Its target is not known. During its preparation, the TCRbeta library received unique molecular identifiers. MiXCR, applied by TCRdb to the PCR reads, yields one record per CDR3 protein. The sample yields 130,000 or so distinct CDR3 sequences, roughly 10% seen once. This CDR3 spans 12 amino acids. The germline CDR1 and CDR2 sequences are DFQATT and SNEGSKA (reference sequence). V was cut by 6 bases and J by 12 bases, with 18 bases left in between. The input for sequencing was PBMCs, mostly from graft donor cells, taken 180 days after TCRalphabeta/CD19-depleted stem cell transplant. The sequence was obtained from a girl under three years old who had a stem cell transplant for combined immunodeficiency, so the T cells may come from the graft donor. This sequence joins TRBV20-1 and TRBJ2-1; D not resolved. As DNA, the CDR3 is TGCAGTGCCACACTCCCTGTCCGCGGGCAGTTCTTC. Translation: CSATLPVRGQFF.